The 32 T cell receptor beta chains listed next were all sequenced from one sample in a study of long-term antiretroviral therapy in people with HIV. It was version v3.0 of the immunoSEQ assay that was run at survey level. Sequencing used immunoSEQ multiplex PCR; TCRdb keeps in-frame clones, though not all of them. The top ten clones hold under 8.5% of a sample with some 31,000 clones, around 78% of them seen once. Source: unsorted PBMCs, taken 3.1 years after starting antiretroviral therapy. The receptors originated from a woman aged 50 to 65 with HIV.

The V call is TRBV6-6, the J call TRBJ1-2, with 9 bases lining up with TRBD1. This CDR3 comprises 14 residues. V lost 6 bases, J lost 2 bases, and 4 bases stayed unmatched. Germline CDR1 and CDR2: MNHNY and SVGAGI (reference sequence). The DNA for the CDR3 is TGTGCCAGCAGCACCGGGACAGGGAACTATGGCTACACCTTC. Encoded protein: CASSTGTGNYGYTF.

This rearrangement joins TRBV7-3 to TRBJ1-3, with a possible D match to TRBD1 (5 bases). V lost 5 bases and J 0 bases, leaving 11 bases between the germline ends. Germline CDR1 SGHTA, CDR2 FQGTGA. CDR3 length equals 15 residues. This CDR3 is CASSPGPYSGNTIYF. CDR3 DNA sequence: TGTGCCAGCAGCCCGGGGCCTTACTCTGGAAACACCATATATTTT.

The chain couples TRBV11-2 to TRBJ1-6; the match to TRBD1 covers 7 bases. Per germline, CDR1 SGHAT and CDR2 FQNNGV. Trimming removed 5 bases from V and 9 bases from J; junction bases left unmatched: 16. This CDR3 has 17 amino acids. The CDR3 sequence: CASSPLEGPGGGSPLHF. CDR3 sequence (DNA): TGTGCCAGCAGCCCCCTGGAAGGTCCAGGGGGTGGTTCACCCCTCCACTTT. Drawing the rest from reference TRBV11-2 and TRBJ1-6, the complete variable domain is EAGVAQSPRYKIIEKRQSVAFWCNPISGHATLYWYQQILGQGPKLLIQFQNNGVVDDSQLPKDRFSAERLKGVDSTLKIQPAKLEDSAVYLCASSPLEGPGGGSPLHFGNGTRLTVT.

The V gene is TRBV15, the J gene TRBJ2-2, with 8 nucleotides matching TRBD2. Germline loops: CDR1 LNHNV, CDR2 YYDKDF (reference sequence). This CDR3 has 15 residues. J lost 6 bases, V lost 7 bases, and 10 bases had no gene match. CDR3 sequence (DNA): TGTGCCACCAACCCGGCGGGGGGCTGGGCCGGGGAGCTGTTTTTT. Its protein product is CATNPAGGWAGELFF. The complete variable domain, with remaining parts taken from reference TRBV15 and TRBJ2-2, reads DAMVIQNPRYQVTQFGKPVTLSCSQTLNHNVMYWYQQKSSQAPKLLFHYYDKDFNNEADTPDNFQSRRPNTSFCFLDIRSPGLGDTAMYLCATNPAGGWAGELFFGEGSRLTVL.

The sample holds a few counts of this clone. This chain connects TRBV7-9 to TRBJ2-7, with D uncertain. This CDR3 spans 8 amino acids. CDR1 and CDR2 (germline): SEHNR, FQNEAQ (reference sequence). The CDR3 coding sequence is TGTGCCAGCAGTTCCCCGCACGTC. This codes for CASSSPHV.

The rearrangement uses TRBV7-6 and TRBJ1-1; D might be TRBD1 (5 bases). The CDR3 contains 13 residues. V lost 1 base and J 5 bases, leaving 8 bases between the germline ends. Per the germline V gene, CDR1 is SGHVS and CDR2 is FNYEAQ. The CDR3, as DNA: TGTGCCAGCAGCTTAGGGGGGGTTACTGAAGCTTTCTTT. It is translated as CASSLGGVTEAFF.

The chain is built from TRBV27 and TRBJ1-2; D uncertain. The V end was cut by 3 bases, the J end by 3 bases, with 8 bases between. Germline assignment: CDR1 MNHEY and CDR2 SMNVEV (reference sequence). There are 13 residues in the CDR3. The CDR3 bases are TGTGCCAGCAGTTTCGGAAGGGACTATGGCTACACCTTC. It encodes CASSFGRDYGYTF.

The V call is TRBV6-1, the J call TRBJ2-4, with D tentatively TRBD2 (5 bases). CDR1 is MNHNS, CDR2 SASEGT, per germline. There are 15 residues in the CDR3. V shed 0 bases and J shed 1 base, with 7 bases lying between them. The CDR3 nucleotides are TGTGCCAGCAGTGAAGCGCCGGGGGCCAAAAACATTCAGTACTTC. It yields the protein CASSEAPGAKNIQYF.

V gene TRBV7-2 combines with J gene TRBJ2-3, with TRBD2 matching over 11 bases. CDR3 size: 17 residues. Germline V gene sequence: CDR1 SGHTA, CDR2 FQGNSA. J lost 1 base, V lost 3 bases, and 6 bases had no gene match. CDR3 region: CASSLRVAGGGTDTQYF. The CDR3 DNA sequence: TGTGCCAGCAGCTTGAGGGTAGCGGGGGGGGGCACAGATACGCAGTATTTT. Based on the CDR3 plus reference TRBV7-2 and TRBJ2-3, the full variable domain is GAGVSQSPSNKVTEKGKDVELRCDPISGHTALYWYRQSLGQGLEFLIYFQGNSAPDKSGLPSDRFSAERTGGSVSTLTIQRTQQEDSAVYLCASSLRVAGGGTDTQYFGPGTRLTVL.

This sequence joins TRBV7-3 and TRBJ1-4; the match to TRBD1 covers 7 bases. CDR3 length equals 15 residues. The trim removed 2 bases at V and 7 bases at J, leaving 7 bases unmatched. From germline, CDR1 is SGHTA and CDR2 FQGTGA. The CDR3, as DNA: TGTGCCAGCAGCTTATCAGGGGACAGCGGTGAAAAACTGTTTTTT. Encoded protein: CASSLSGDSGEKLFF.

V gene TRBV9 combines with J gene TRBJ2-1; D may be TRBD2 (6 bases). This CDR3 is 15 amino acids long. V lost 4 bases and J lost 7, with 18 bases in between. CDR1 and CDR2 (germline): SGDLS, YYNGEE. The CDR3 DNA reads TGTGCCAGCAGCCCCCGACTAGTGGGGTGGAATGAGCAGTTCTTC. It specifies CASSPRLVGWNEQFF. Combining the CDR3 with reference TRBV9 and TRBJ2-1 gives the whole variable domain DSGVTQTPKHLITATGQRVTLRCSPRSGDLSVYWYQQSLDQGLQFLIQYYNGEERAKGNILERFSAQQFPDLHSELNLSSLELGDSALYFCASSPRLVGWNEQFFGPGTRLTVL.

J is TRBJ2-7 and V is TRBV27, with D maybe TRBD2 (6 bases). CDR1 is MNHEY and CDR2 is SMNVEV in the germline V gene (reference sequence). This CDR3 region has 14 residues. The V end lost 7 bases, the J end lost 1 base, and 14 bases lay between the germline ends. The CDR3 bases are TGTGCCAGCAAGGAGGGGATCAGGTCCTACGAGCAGTACTTC. Its protein is CASKEGIRSYEQYF.

The chain has TRBV28 and TRBJ1-3; the D is unclear. Trimming took off 3 bases at V and 0 bases at J, with 9 bases between the two ends. The CDR3 has 15 residues. Germline values: CDR1 MDHEN, CDR2 SYDVKM. CDR3 loop: CASSFEGSSGNTIYF. The CDR3 region has the DNA TGTGCCAGCAGTTTCGAGGGTTCCTCTGGAAACACCATATATTTT. The full variable domain, in which reference TRBV28 and TRBJ1-3 provide the parts outside the CDR3, is DVKVTQSSRYLVKRTGEKVFLECVQDMDHENMFWYRQDPGLGLRLIYFSYDVKMKEKGDIPEGYSVSREKKERFSLILESASTNQTSMYLCASSFEGSSGNTIYFGEGSWLTVV.

This clone occurred a few times. The gene calls are TRBV19 and TRBJ2-7; D not resolved. CDR1 and CDR2 (germline): LNHDA, SQIVND (reference sequence). The CDR3 covers 13 residues. Trimming removed 3 bases at V and 0 bases at J, with 6 bases between. CDR3 nucleotide sequence: TGTGCCAGTAGTATTCTCCTCTCCTACGAGCAGTACTTC. Translated, it gives CASSILLSYEQYF.

The CDR3 nucleotides are TGTGCCAGCAGCTTAGTCGGGGAAAATGGCTACACCTTC. This codes for CASSLVGENGYTF. The chain carries TRBV7-2 and TRBJ1-2; D not resolved. The CDR3 totals 13 residues. Germline loops: CDR1 SGHTA, CDR2 FQGNSA. Trimming removed 1 base from V and 6 bases from J, with 9 bases in between. Supplemented by reference TRBV7-2 and TRBJ1-2, the full variable domain reads GAGVSQSPSNKVTEKGKDVELRCDPISGHTALYWYRQSLGQGLEFLIYFQGNSAPDKSGLPSDRFSAERTGGSVSTLTIQRTQQEDSAVYLCASSLVGENGYTFGSGTRLTVV.

The CDR3 DNA reads TGTGCCAGCAGAAGAGACAGGGAGAGGGGCACAGATACGCAGTATTTT. It specifies CASRRDRERGTDTQYF. This chain uses TRBV2 with TRBJ2-3, with 7 bases lining up with TRBD1. This CDR3 has 16 amino acids. The junction had 10 bases not matched to a gene; V was cut back by 6 bases and J by 1 base. Germline CDR1 and CDR2: SNHLY and FYNNEI.

V is TRBV5-5 and J is TRBJ2-3; no definite D call. V was pared by 4 bases and J by 13 bases, with 10 bases between. The CDR3 has 10 amino acids. Germline-derived CDR1 and CDR2 are SGHKS and YYEKEE (reference sequence). DNA for the CDR3: TGTGCCAGCAGCGGTACTGGGGAGTATTTT. This sequence encodes CASSGTGEYF. The variable domain in full, completed from reference TRBV5-5 and TRBJ2-3, reads DAGVTQSPTHLIKTRGQQVTLRCSPISGHKSVSWYQQVLGQGPQFIFQYYEKEERGRGNFPDRFSARQFPNYSSELNVNALLLGDSALYLCASSGTGEYFGPGTRLTVL.

The chain recombines TRBV2 with TRBJ1-6, with 7 nucleotides matching TRBD1. Germline V gives CDR1 SNHLY, CDR2 FYNNEI. The CDR3 covers 12 residues. Losses at the gene ends were 10 bases for V and 9 bases for J; bases not matched to a gene: 6. Written as DNA, the CDR3 is TGTGCCAACCAACAGGGGAGTTCACCCCTCCACTTT. Amino acids: CANQQGSSPLHF. Supplemented by reference TRBV2 and TRBJ1-6, the full variable domain reads EPEVTQTPSHQVTQMGQEVILRCVPISNHLYFYWYRQILGQKVEFLVSFYNNEISEKSEIFDDQFSVERPDGSNFTLKIRSTKLEDSAMYFCANQQGSSPLHFGNGTRLTVT.

The chain employs TRBV5-1 and TRBJ2-1, with 7 bases identical to TRBD1. Unmatched junction bases numbered 11, after V lost 4 bases and J lost 7 bases. CDR1 is SGHRS and CDR2 is YFSETQ in the germline V gene. The CDR3 sequence is 15 residues long. The CDR3 sequence is CASSLVDRAINEQFF. The CDR3 DNA is TGCGCCAGCAGCCTCGTCGACAGGGCCATTAATGAGCAGTTCTTC.

In its sample, this clone was seen once. The rearrangement uses TRBV2 and TRBJ2-5; possible D gene TRBD1, 6 bases. CDR1 and CDR2 (germline): SNHLY, FYNNEI. Between the trimmed V and J ends, which lost 6 bases and 4 bases, there was a span of 6 bases. The CDR3 loop spans 11 amino acids. The CDR3 here is CASRGAETQYF. DNA for the CDR3: TGTGCCAGCAGGGGGGCAGAGACCCAGTACTTC.

This chain links TRBV9 with TRBJ1-1, with D possibly being TRBD1 (6 bases). This CDR3 comprises 15 residues. CDR1 is SGDLS and CDR2 is YYNGEE in the germline V gene. V was cut by 0 bases and J by 3 bases, with 12 bases left in between. CDR3 protein: CASSVGWGQDTEAFF. The CDR3 DNA reads as TGTGCCAGCAGCGTAGGTTGGGGGCAGGACACTGAAGCTTTCTTT. Combining the CDR3 with reference TRBV9 and TRBJ1-1 gives the whole variable domain DSGVTQTPKHLITATGQRVTLRCSPRSGDLSVYWYQQSLDQGLQFLIQYYNGEERAKGNILERFSAQQFPDLHSELNLSSLELGDSALYFCASSVGWGQDTEAFFGQGTRLTVV.

V and J are TRBV4-1 and TRBJ2-5; the D gene is possibly TRBD1 (6 bases). The CDR3 runs 17 residues. The germline V gene encodes CDR1 MGHRA and CDR2 YSYEKL. V lost 3 bases to trimming and J lost 9 bases, with 26 bases between them. The CDR3 sequence is CASSQPNPRTDLLAQYF. The CDR3, as DNA: TGCGCCAGCAGCCAGCCAAATCCACGGACAGACCTTCTAGCCCAGTACTTC.

This clone has only a few counts. V usage is TRBV4-1 and J usage is TRBJ1-4; D ambiguous. V lost 3 bases to trimming and J lost 8 bases, with 13 bases between them. Germline V gives CDR1 MGHRA, CDR2 YSYEKL. This CDR3 comprises 14 residues. CDR3 sequence reads: CASSHRTIEEKLFF. DNA of the CDR3: TGCGCCAGCAGCCACAGAACGATAGAGGAAAAACTGTTTTTT.

The V and J genes are TRBV19 and TRBJ2-7; D gene ambiguous. V was pared by 9 bases and J by 2 bases, with 20 bases between. CDR1 LNHDA and CDR2 SQIVND come from the germline V gene (reference sequence). The CDR3 extends over 15 amino acids. DNA of the CDR3: TGTGCCAGCCGAGACCCGGGCAAGAGCCCCTACGAGCAGTACTTC. Protein: CASRDPGKSPYEQYF.

The chain recombines TRBV4-2 with TRBJ2-3, with TRBD1 matching over 9 bases. The trim removed 3 bases at V and 6 bases at J, leaving 10 bases unmatched. The germline CDR1 and CDR2 sequences are LGHNA and YNFKEQ. The CDR3 spans 16 residues. The CDR3 nucleotides read TGTGCCAGCAGCCATCCCCCGGACAGGGGTACGGATACGCAGTATTTT. Translation gives CASSHPPDRGTDTQYF.

A single count supports this clone. This sequence joins TRBV9 and TRBJ2-1; 7 bases line up with TRBD2. This CDR3 has 14 amino acids. Germline V gene data show CDR1 as SGDLS and CDR2 as YYNGEE. V was clipped by 3 bases and J by 0 bases; unmatched bases: 0. CDR3 amino acids: CASSGTSSYNEQFF. The CDR3 bases are TGTGCCAGCAGCGGGACTAGCTCCTACAATGAGCAGTTCTTC. The whole variable domain, filled in from reference TRBV9 and TRBJ2-1, reads DSGVTQTPKHLITATGQRVTLRCSPRSGDLSVYWYQQSLDQGLQFLIQYYNGEERAKGNILERFSAQQFPDLHSELNLSSLELGDSALYFCASSGTSSYNEQFFGPGTRLTVL.

This chain links TRBV10-1 with TRBJ2-5, with 11 positions matching TRBD2. Germline V gives CDR1 WNHNN, CDR2 SYGVQD (reference sequence). The CDR3 has 16 residues. Trimming at V came to 3 bases and at J to 2 bases, leaving 5 bases not matched to a gene. The CDR3 DNA reads TGCGCCAGCAGTGAAGGGGGACTAGCGGCACAAGAGACCCAGTACTTC. Translating gives CASSEGGLAAQETQYF.

The chain couples TRBV19 to TRBJ1-3; no reliable D call. The germline gives CDR1 LNHDA, CDR2 SQIVND (reference sequence). Trimming removed 5 bases from V and 7 bases from J, with 15 bases in between. The CDR3 runs 14 residues. The CDR3 coding sequence is TGTGCCAGTAGTCTCTGGGCCTCAAGGAACACCATATATTTT. Protein: CASSLWASRNTIYF.

Regarding this clone: The same CDR3 also results from other DNA sequences found in this sample. The rearrangement uses TRBV5-1 and TRBJ2-1; no clear D gene. V dropped 2 bases and J dropped 0 bases, with 6 bases sitting between them. The germline V gene encodes CDR1 SGHRS and CDR2 YFSETQ. The CDR3 consists of 14 residues. This CDR3 reads CASSFSSSYNEQFF. The CDR3 bases are TGCGCCAGCAGCTTCTCATCCTCCTACAATGAGCAGTTCTTC.

The chain links TRBV23-1 to TRBJ1-5; D possibly corresponds to TRBD1 (6 bases). TRBV23-1 is an ORF, and what it does is uncertain. The V end was cut by 7 bases, the J end by 2 bases, with 18 bases between. The CDR3 is 16 residues long. The CDR3 spells CASNNHRQARNQPQHF. As DNA, the CDR3 is TGCGCCAGCAATAACCATCGACAGGCGCGCAATCAGCCCCAGCATTTT.

The genes are TRBV12-5 and TRBJ2-2; possible D gene TRBD2, 5 bases. CDR1 and CDR2 from the germline V gene are LGHNT and FRNRAP. The CDR3 loop spans 14 amino acids. Trimming left V 8 bases short and J 1 base short, with 11 bases between. The CDR3 nucleotides are TGTGCTAGTCGGGAACGGGAGAACACCGGGGAGCTGTTTTTT. Residues: CASRERENTGELFF.

The V call is TRBV5-1, the J call TRBJ1-1; maybe TRBD1 (5 bases). V was cut by 0 bases and J by 4 bases, with 13 bases left in between. The CDR3 spans 15 residues. From germline, CDR1 is SGHRS and CDR2 YFSETQ. In DNA, the CDR3 is TGCGCCAGCAGCTTGGAGTCGTCAGGGTCCACTGAAGCTTTCTTT. Translated, it gives CASSLESSGSTEAFF. Based on the CDR3 plus reference TRBV5-1 and TRBJ1-1, the full variable domain is KAGVTQTPRYLIKTRGQQVTLSCSPISGHRSVSWYQQTPGQGLQFLFEYFSETQRNKGNFPGRFSGRQFSNSRSEMNVSTLELGDSALYLCASSLESSGSTEAFFGQGTRLTVV.